The clone carrying this T cell receptor (beta chain) was recorded many times. The antigen is unknown. This entry belongs to a study of T cells after yellow fever vaccination. Points from the study as a whole: Most clones from primary vaccination were detected again post-booster (around 95% CD4, 88% CD8). Few clonotypes appeared in both CD4 and CD8 compartments.

UMIs were added to TCR cDNA along with a universal primer site when it was made by 5'RACE template switching. TCRdb analysed the 5' RACE reads with MiXCR anew, one entry per CDR3 protein. In the table there are approximately 610,000 distinct CDR3 sequences, around a sixth of which are singletons. The TCR sequence derives from a man younger than 35 who received the YFV17D yellow fever vaccine. This specimen was PBMCs, taken about 5 days after the first yellow fever vaccination.

CDR3 coding DNA: TGCGCCAGCACCCCGGGGCAGGGAGAGACCCAGTACTTC. Translation gives CASTPGQGETQYF. The gene calls are TRBV5-1 and TRBJ2-5; D possibly matches TRBD1 or TRBD2 (5 bases each). The CDR3 length is 13 residues. V was clipped by 6 bases and J by 4 bases, with 13 bases between them. The germline V gene has CDR1 SGHRS and CDR2 YFSETQ.